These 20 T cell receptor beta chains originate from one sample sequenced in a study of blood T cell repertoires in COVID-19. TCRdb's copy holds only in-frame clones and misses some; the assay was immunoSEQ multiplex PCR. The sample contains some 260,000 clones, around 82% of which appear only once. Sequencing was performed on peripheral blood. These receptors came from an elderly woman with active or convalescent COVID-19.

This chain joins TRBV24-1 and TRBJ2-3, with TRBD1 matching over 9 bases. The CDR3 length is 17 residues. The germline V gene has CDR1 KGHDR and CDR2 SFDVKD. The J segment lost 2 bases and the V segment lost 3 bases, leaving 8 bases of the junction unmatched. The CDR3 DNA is TGTGCCACCAGTGATATTTCGGGACAGGGCTTCACAGATACGCAGTATTTT. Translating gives CATSDISGQGFTDTQYF.

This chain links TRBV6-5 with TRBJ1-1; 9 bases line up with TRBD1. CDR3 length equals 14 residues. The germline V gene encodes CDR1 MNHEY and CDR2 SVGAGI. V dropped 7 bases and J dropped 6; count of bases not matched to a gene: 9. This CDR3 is CASTAGTGYPEAFF. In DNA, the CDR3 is TGTGCCAGCACCGCGGGGACAGGGTATCCTGAAGCTTTCTTT.

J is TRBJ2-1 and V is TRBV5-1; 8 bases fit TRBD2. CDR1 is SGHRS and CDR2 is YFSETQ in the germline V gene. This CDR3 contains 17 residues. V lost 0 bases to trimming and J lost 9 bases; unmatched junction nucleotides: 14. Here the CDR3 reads CASSLDGSGAGWGEQFF. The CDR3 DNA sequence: TGCGCCAGCAGCTTGGATGGTAGCGGGGCAGGATGGGGTGAGCAGTTCTTC. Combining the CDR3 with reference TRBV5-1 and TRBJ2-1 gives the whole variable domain KAGVTQTPRYLIKTRGQQVTLSCSPISGHRSVSWYQQTPGQGLQFLFEYFSETQRNKGNFPGRFSGRQFSNSRSEMNVSTLELGDSALYLCASSLDGSGAGWGEQFFGPGTRLTVL.

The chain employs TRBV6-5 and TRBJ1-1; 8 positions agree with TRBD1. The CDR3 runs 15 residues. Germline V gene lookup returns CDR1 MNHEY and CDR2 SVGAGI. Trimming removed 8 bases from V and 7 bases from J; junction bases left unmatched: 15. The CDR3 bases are TGTGCCAGCGGTAGGACAGGGAACGGGGTCGGTGAAGCTTTCTTT. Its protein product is CASGRTGNGVGEAFF.

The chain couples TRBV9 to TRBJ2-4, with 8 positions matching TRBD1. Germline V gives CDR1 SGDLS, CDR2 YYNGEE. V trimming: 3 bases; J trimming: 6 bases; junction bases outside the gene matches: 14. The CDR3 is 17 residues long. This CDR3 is CASSALDRGRLSNIQYF. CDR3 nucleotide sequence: TGTGCCAGCAGCGCCTTAGACAGGGGACGCCTTTCAAACATTCAGTACTTC.

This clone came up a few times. The CDR3 DNA reads TGCGCCAGCAGCCCACTAGCGGGAGGGACCTACAATGAGCAGTTCTTC. It translates to CASSPLAGGTYNEQFF. The chain employs TRBV5-1 and TRBJ2-1; 13 nucleotides match TRBD2. The V and J ends lost 4 bases and 2 bases, in that order; junction bases with no gene match: 3. Germline V gene lookup returns CDR1 SGHRS and CDR2 YFSETQ. CDR3 length: 16 residues.

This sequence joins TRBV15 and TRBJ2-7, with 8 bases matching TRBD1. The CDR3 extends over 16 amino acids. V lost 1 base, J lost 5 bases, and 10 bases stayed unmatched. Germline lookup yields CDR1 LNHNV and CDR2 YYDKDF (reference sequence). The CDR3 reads CATSRGLAQGENEQYF. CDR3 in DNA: TGTGCCACCAGCAGAGGCCTTGCACAGGGGGAAAACGAGCAGTACTTC. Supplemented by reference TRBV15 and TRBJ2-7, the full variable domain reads DAMVIQNPRYQVTQFGKPVTLSCSQTLNHNVMYWYQQKSSQAPKLLFHYYDKDFNNEADTPDNFQSRRPNTSFCFLDIRSPGLGDTAMYLCATSRGLAQGENEQYFGPGTRLTVT.

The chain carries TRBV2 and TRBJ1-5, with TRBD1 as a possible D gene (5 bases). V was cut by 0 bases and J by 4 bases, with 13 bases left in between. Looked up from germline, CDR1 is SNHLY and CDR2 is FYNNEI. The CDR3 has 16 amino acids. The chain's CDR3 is CASSEAWGELNQPQHF. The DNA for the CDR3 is TGTGCCAGCAGTGAAGCGTGGGGGGAGCTAAATCAGCCCCAGCATTTT.

The CDR3 DNA sequence: TGCAGTGCTAGTAGGGGGCGTTCTGGAAACACCATATATTTT. It codes for CSASRGRSGNTIYF. V gene TRBV20-1 combines with J gene TRBJ1-3, with 7 bases fitting TRBD1. Trimming cost V 3 bases and J 1 base; bases outside gene matches: 3. Germline values: CDR1 DFQATT, CDR2 SNEGSKA (reference sequence). This CDR3 has 14 residues.

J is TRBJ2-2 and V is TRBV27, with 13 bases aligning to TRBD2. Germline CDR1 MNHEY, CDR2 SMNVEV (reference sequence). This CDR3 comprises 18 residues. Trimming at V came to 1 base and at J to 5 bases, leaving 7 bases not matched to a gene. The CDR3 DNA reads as TGTGCCAGCAGTTTATACCGGACTAGCGGGAGCGGTACCGGGGAGCTGTTTTTT. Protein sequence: CASSLYRTSGSGTGELFF.

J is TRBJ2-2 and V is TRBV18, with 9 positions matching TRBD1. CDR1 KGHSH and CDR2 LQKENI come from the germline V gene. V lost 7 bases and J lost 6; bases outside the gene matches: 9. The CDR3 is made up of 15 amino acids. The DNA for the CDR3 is TGTGCCAGCTACTCTGGGACAGGGATCGCCGGGGAGCTGTTTTTT. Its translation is CASYSGTGIAGELFF.

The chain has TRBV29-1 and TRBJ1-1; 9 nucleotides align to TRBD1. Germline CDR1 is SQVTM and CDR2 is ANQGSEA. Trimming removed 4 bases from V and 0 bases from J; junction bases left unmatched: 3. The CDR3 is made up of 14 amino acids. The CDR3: CSVGGTGMNTEAFF. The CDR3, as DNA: TGCAGCGTTGGAGGGACAGGGATGAACACTGAAGCTTTCTTT.

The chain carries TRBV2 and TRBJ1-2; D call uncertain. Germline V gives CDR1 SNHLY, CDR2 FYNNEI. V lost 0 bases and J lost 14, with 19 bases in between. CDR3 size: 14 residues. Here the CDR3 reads CASSEARASETETF. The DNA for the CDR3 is TGTGCCAGCAGTGAAGCACGTGCCTCCGAAACAGAGACCTTC.

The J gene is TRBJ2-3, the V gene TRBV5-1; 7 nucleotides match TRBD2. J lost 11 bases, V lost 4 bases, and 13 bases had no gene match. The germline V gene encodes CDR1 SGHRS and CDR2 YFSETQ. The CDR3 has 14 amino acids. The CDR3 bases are TGCGCCAGCAGCCCTGGACTAGAATTAGGTTTGCAGTATTTT. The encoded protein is CASSPGLELGLQYF.

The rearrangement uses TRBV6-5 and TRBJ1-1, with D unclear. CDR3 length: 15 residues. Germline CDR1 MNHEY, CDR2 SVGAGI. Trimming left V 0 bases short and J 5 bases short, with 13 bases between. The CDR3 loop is CASSYSSGLPTEAFF. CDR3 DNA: TGTGCCAGCAGTTACTCGTCAGGATTACCGACTGAAGCTTTCTTT.

The CDR3 protein is CASSSVQGAAYNEQFF. For the CDR3, the DNA is TGCGCCAGCAGCTCCGTTCAGGGGGCGGCCTACAATGAGCAGTTCTTC. The rearrangement links TRBV5-1 to TRBJ2-1, with TRBD1 matching 8 bases. The length of the CDR3 is 16 residues. The V gene's germline CDR1 is SGHRS and CDR2 YFSETQ. The junction had 7 bases not matched to a gene; V was cut back by 3 bases and J by 2 bases.

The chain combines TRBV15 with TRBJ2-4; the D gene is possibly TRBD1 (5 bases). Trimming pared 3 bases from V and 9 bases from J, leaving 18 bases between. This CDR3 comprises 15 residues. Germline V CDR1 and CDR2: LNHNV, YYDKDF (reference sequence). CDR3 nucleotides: TGTGCCACCAGCAGTAGCACCCCAGGGTGGGGCATTCAGTACTTC. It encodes CATSSSTPGWGIQYF. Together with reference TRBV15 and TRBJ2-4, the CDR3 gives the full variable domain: DAMVIQNPRYQVTQFGKPVTLSCSQTLNHNVMYWYQQKSSQAPKLLFHYYDKDFNNEADTPDNFQSRRPNTSFCFLDIRSPGLGDTAMYLCATSSSTPGWGIQYFGAGTRLSVL.

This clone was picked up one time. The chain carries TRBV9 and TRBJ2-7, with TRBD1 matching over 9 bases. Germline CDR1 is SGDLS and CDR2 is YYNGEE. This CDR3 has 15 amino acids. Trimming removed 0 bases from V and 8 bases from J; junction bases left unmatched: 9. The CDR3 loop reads CASSVEGGQGVKQYF. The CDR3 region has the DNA TGTGCCAGCAGCGTAGAGGGGGGACAGGGCGTCAAGCAGTACTTC.

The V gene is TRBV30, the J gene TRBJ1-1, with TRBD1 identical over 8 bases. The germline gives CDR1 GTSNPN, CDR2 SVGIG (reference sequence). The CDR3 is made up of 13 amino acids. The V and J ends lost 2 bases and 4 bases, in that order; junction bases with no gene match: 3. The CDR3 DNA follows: TGTGCCTGGAGTCCGGACAGGGCCACTGAAGCTTTCTTT. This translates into CAWSPDRATEAFF.

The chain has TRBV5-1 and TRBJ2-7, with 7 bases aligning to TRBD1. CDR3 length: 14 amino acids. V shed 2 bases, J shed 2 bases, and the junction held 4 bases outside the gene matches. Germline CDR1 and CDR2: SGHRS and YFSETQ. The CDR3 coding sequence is TGCGCCAGCAGCTTCAACAGGGGTGCCTACGAGCAGTACTTC. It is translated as CASSFNRGAYEQYF.